Below, one T cell receptor beta chain is given with its context. Its target is unknown. These data come from a study of OX40 agonist ivuxolimab in advanced cancers. This table comes from immunoSEQ multiplex PCR, and its TCRdb copy is limited to in-frame clones, with some not included. In the table there are about 73,000 clones, around nine tenths of which are singletons. CDR1 is WNHNN and CDR2 is SYGVQD in the germline V gene (reference sequence). The ends were cut back, 6 bases at V and 0 bases at J, with 5 bases in the middle. CDR3 length: 13 residues. Study results and caveats: The study found among the lowest clonal expansion in partial responders at 0.1-3.0 mg/kg. There was clonal expansion of CD4+ and CD8+ blood T cells by week 6 at 0.1 to 3.0 mg/kg. The specificity for antigen of the expanded peripheral T cells was not determined.

The sample consisted of CD4+ or CD8+ T cells sorted from blood, taken in a trial of the OX40 agonist ivuxolimab. The TCR sequence derives from an adult with an advanced solid tumor such as melanoma, head and neck, liver or kidney cancer. The V call is TRBV10-1, the J call TRBJ2-2; D gene unclear. The CDR3 DNA is TGCGCCAGCAGCCGAACGAACACCGGGGAGCTGTTTTTT. This gives the protein CASSRTNTGELFF.